This TCR beta chain was captured in a study of T cell responses to AZD1222 COVID-19 vaccine. J was trimmed by 2 bases and V by 0 bases; bases with no gene match: 3. CDR3 length: 16 amino acids. Germline CDR1 and CDR2: SGHDN and FVKESK. Measured with immunoSEQ multiplex PCR; TCRdb has only the in-frame clones, and not every one. The sample includes 100,000 to 150,000 clones, roughly 88% of them seen just once. This clone was seen a single time. Sequenced material: peripheral blood, taken on day 0 of MenACWY control vaccination. The chain joins TRBV14 to TRBJ1-3; TRBD1 matches 8 bases. This receptor was obtained from an adult in good health. CDR3 DNA sequence: TGTGCCAGCAGCCAAGATATCAGGGGGCCTGGAAACACCATATATTTT. Translating gives CASSQDIRGPGNTIYF. The whole variable domain, remainder taken from reference TRBV14 and TRBJ1-3, is EAGVTQFPSHSVIEKGQTVTLRCDPISGHDNLYWYRRVMGKEIKFLLHFVKESKQDESGMPNNRFLAERTGGTYSTLKVQPAELEDSGVYFCASSQDIRGPGNTIYFGEGSWLTVV.